The 3 T cell receptor beta chains below were found in one sample sequenced in a study of shared clonotypes between healthy human individuals. Using immunoSEQ multiplex PCR, the repertoire was profiled, and TCRdb retains in-frame clones only, with some absent. The table lists roughly 2 million clones, more than 90% of them singletons. Sequencing input: naive CD4+ T cells sorted from blood. Described subset: CD45RA+ positively selected. These receptors came from a man aged 18 to 29 in good health.

The J gene is TRBJ2-1, the V gene TRBV7-6, with 9 bases matching TRBD2. The CDR3 sequence is 15 residues long. Losses at the gene ends were 2 bases for V and 6 bases for J; bases not matched to a gene: 5. Looked up from germline, CDR1 is SGHVS and CDR2 is FNYEAQ. CDR3: CASSLIAGGFNEQFF. CDR3 nucleotide sequence: TGTGCCAGCAGCTTAATCGCGGGAGGGTTCAATGAGCAGTTCTTC.

This chain connects TRBV7-2 to TRBJ2-1; D gene ambiguous. CDR1 and CDR2 (germline): SGHTA, FQGNSA. This CDR3 region has 14 residues. The V and J ends lost 3 bases and 5 bases respectively, with 11 bases between them. CDR3 DNA: TGTGCCAGCAGCTTTCGCCGGGCCCACAATGAGCAGTTCTTC. Its translation: CASSFRRAHNEQFF. The whole variable domain, remainder taken from reference TRBV7-2 and TRBJ2-1, is GAGVSQSPSNKVTEKGKDVELRCDPISGHTALYWYRQSLGQGLEFLIYFQGNSAPDKSGLPSDRFSAERTGGSVSTLTIQRTQQEDSAVYLCASSFRRAHNEQFFGPGTRLTVL.

The chain is built from TRBV30 and TRBJ1-2, with a weak D call TRBD1 (6 bases). The V and J ends lost 2 bases and 7 bases respectively, with 14 bases between them. The germline gives CDR1 GTSNPN, CDR2 SVGIG (reference sequence). CDR3 size: 13 residues. The CDR3 DNA reads as TGTGCCTGGAGTACGGACAGCCGGCCTGGCTACACCTTC. It yields the protein CAWSTDSRPGYTF. The full variable domain, in which reference TRBV30 and TRBJ1-2 provide the parts outside the CDR3, is SQTIHQWPATLVQPVGSPLSLECTVEGTSNPNLYWYRQAAGRGLQLLFYSVGIGQISSEVPQNLSASRPQDRQFILSSKKLLLSDSGFYLCAWSTDSRPGYTFGSGTRLTVV.